The 25 T cell receptor beta chains listed next were all sequenced from one sample in a study of CD8 T cells in ankylosing spondylitis. TCRdb processed the 5' RACE reads anew with MiXCR; each CDR3 protein has one entry. The sample includes approximately 300,000 distinct CDR3 sequences, approximately 8.2% seen only once; the top ten take roughly 14%. Their antigens are not known. General study points: It appeared that ankylosing spondylitis blood was characterized by a TCR beta motif of roughly 8 highly homologous variants.

Sequencing used blood, either unsorted or a sorted T cell fraction (not recorded which). The origin of the receptors is a male donor with ankylosing spondylitis.

This chain connects TRBV28 to TRBJ2-3; TRBD2 agrees at 13 bases. The germline V gene has CDR1 MDHEN and CDR2 SYDVKM. This CDR3 region has 16 residues. Trimming at V came to 4 bases and at J to 2 bases, leaving 3 bases not matched to a gene. CDR3 in amino acids: CASSWGLAGPTDTQYF. CDR3 coding DNA: TGTGCCAGCAGTTGGGGACTAGCGGGGCCCACAGATACGCAGTATTTT. Drawing the rest from reference TRBV28 and TRBJ2-3, the complete variable domain is DVKVTQSSRYLVKRTGEKVFLECVQDMDHENMFWYRQDPGLGLRLIYFSYDVKMKEKGDIPEGYSVSREKKERFSLILESASTNQTSMYLCASSWGLAGPTDTQYFGPGTRLTVL.

The chain employs TRBV11-2 and TRBJ2-1, with a weak D call TRBD2 (5 bases). The CDR3 consists of 15 residues. Germline V lookup: CDR1 SGHAT, CDR2 FQNNGV. Deletions cut 4 bases from V and 2 bases from J, with 12 bases between. CDR3: CASSWSGTAYNEQFF. Here the CDR3 DNA reads TGTGCCAGCAGCTGGAGCGGAACCGCCTACAATGAGCAGTTCTTC. The full variable domain, its missing parts supplied by reference TRBV11-2 and TRBJ2-1, is EAGVAQSPRYKIIEKRQSVAFWCNPISGHATLYWYQQILGQGPKLLIQFQNNGVVDDSQLPKDRFSAERLKGVDSTLKIQPAKLEDSAVYLCASSWSGTAYNEQFFGPGTRLTVL.

Many counts were recorded for this clonotype. The chain employs TRBV5-1 and TRBJ2-3; 12 nucleotides line up with TRBD2. Per the germline V gene, CDR1 is SGHRS and CDR2 is YFSETQ. The CDR3 has 16 residues. J was trimmed by 4 bases and V by 0 bases; bases with no gene match: 3. CDR3 sequence (DNA): TGCGCCAGCAGCTTGGAACTAGCGGGAGGAGCAGATACGCAGTATTTT. It translates to CASSLELAGGADTQYF.

Many counts were recorded for this clonotype. The gene calls are TRBV11-2 and TRBJ2-5, with 12 bases lining up with TRBD2. This CDR3 is 17 amino acids long. Losses at the gene ends were 1 base for V and 5 bases for J; bases not matched to a gene: 8. In germline, CDR1 is SGHAT, CDR2 FQNNGV. The CDR3 sequence: CASSLVASGRASETQYF. CDR3 nucleotides: TGTGCCAGCAGCTTAGTAGCTAGCGGGAGGGCCTCCGAGACCCAGTACTTC.

The chain has TRBV15 and TRBJ2-2; D might be TRBD2 (6 bases). Between the trimmed V and J ends, which lost 3 bases and 4 bases, there was a span of 12 bases. The CDR3 runs to 15 residues. Germline V gene sequence: CDR1 LNHNV, CDR2 YYDKDF (reference sequence). This chain's CDR3 is CATSRGGSGTGELFF. CDR3 sequence (DNA): TGTGCCACCAGCAGGGGAGGTAGCGGCACCGGGGAGCTGTTTTTT.

V usage is TRBV6-2 or TRBV6-3 and J usage is TRBJ2-7; D gene unclear. Germline V lookup: CDR1 MNHEY, CDR2 SVGEGT. The ends were cut back, 8 bases at V and 3 bases at J, with 8 bases in the middle. CDR3 length: 11 residues. The CDR3 loop reads CASYHYYEQYF. The CDR3 coding sequence is TGTGCCAGCTACCACTACTACGAGCAGTACTTC.

In this sample, this clonotype turned up a few times. This sequence joins TRBV12-3 or TRBV12-4 and TRBJ2-7; D is unresolved. Trimming took 8 bases from V and 5 from J, leaving 13 bases between them. The CDR3 loop spans 12 amino acids. CDR3 nucleotide sequence: TGTGCCAGCCGCCGAAGGGCCGACGAGCAGTACTTC. It specifies CASRRRADEQYF.

This chain joins TRBV3-1 and TRBJ2-7; D not resolved. The CDR3 runs to 15 residues. The V end lost 0 bases, the J end lost 2 bases, and 11 bases lay between the germline ends. Germline loops: CDR1 LGHDT, CDR2 YNNKEL (reference sequence). This CDR3 reads CASSQDPRHTYEQYF. The CDR3 DNA sequence: TGTGCCAGCAGCCAAGATCCCCGACACACCTACGAGCAGTACTTC.

The chain recombines TRBV29-1 with TRBJ2-5, with D possibly being TRBD1 (6 bases). V was cut by 7 bases and J by 4 bases, with 13 bases left in between. The length of the CDR3 is 12 residues. Germline CDR1 is SQVTM and CDR2 is ANQGSEA. The CDR3: CSAEQGRETQYF. The CDR3 region has the DNA TGCAGCGCGGAGCAGGGGAGAGAGACCCAGTACTTC.

The sample holds a few counts of this clonotype. This sequence joins TRBV4-3 and TRBJ2-7, with TRBD2 matching 9 bases. There are 15 residues in the CDR3. CDR1 LGHNA and CDR2 YSLEER come from the germline V gene. The ends lost 4 bases at V and 1 base at J; junction bases unmatched: 5. In DNA form, the CDR3 reads TGCGCCAGCAGCCTGCGGGGGGGAGCATCCTACGAGCAGTACTTC. Amino acids: CASSLRGGASYEQYF.

This clonotype appeared a few times. The chain has TRBV4-2 and TRBJ1-1; no clear D gene. V was trimmed by 0 bases and J by 5 bases, leaving 7 bases between them. This CDR3 spans 13 amino acids. The germline V gene encodes CDR1 LGHNA and CDR2 YNFKEQ. The DNA of the CDR3 is TGTGCCAGCAGCCAAGAGGCGGCAACTGAAGCTTTCTTT. This codes for CASSQEAATEAFF.

The genes are TRBV18 and TRBJ1-4, with D perhaps matching TRBD1 (5 bases). This CDR3 is 13 amino acids long. V lost 1 base and J lost 12, with 12 bases in between. Germline-derived CDR1 and CDR2 are KGHSH and LQKENI. The DNA of the CDR3 is TGTGCCAGCTCACCACGAATGAGGGGTGAACTGTTTTTT. Its translation is CASSPRMRGELFF.

The sample holds many counts of this clonotype. V gene TRBV5-1 combines with J gene TRBJ2-7, with unresolved D. The germline CDR1 and CDR2 sequences are SGHRS and YFSETQ. The CDR3 has 11 amino acids. Trimming left V 2 bases short and J 5 bases short, with 5 bases between. The CDR3 region is CASSFRNEQYF. DNA of the CDR3: TGCGCCAGCAGCTTCCGGAACGAGCAGTACTTC.

In its sample, this clonotype was seen a few times. The rearrangement links TRBV20-1 to TRBJ1-1; D is unclear. The germline gives CDR1 DFQATT, CDR2 SNEGSKA (reference sequence). Trimming removed 0 bases at V and 11 bases at J, with 4 bases between. This CDR3 spans 9 amino acids. For the CDR3, the DNA is TGCAGTGCTAGAGAATGGGCTTTCTTT. Translated: CSAREWAFF.

The chain recombines TRBV28 with TRBJ2-5; the D is unclear. V was cut by 5 bases and J by 4 bases, with 20 bases left in between. Germline CDR1 MDHEN, CDR2 SYDVKM. This CDR3 has 16 amino acids. The CDR3 region has the DNA TGTGCCAGCAGTCCTATTCTCGGGTCGGTATCAGAGACCCAGTACTTC. Its protein product is CASSPILGSVSETQYF.

This clonotype appeared many times. This chain joins TRBV12-3 or TRBV12-4 and TRBJ2-1, with D perhaps matching TRBD2 (5 bases). V was shortened by 5 bases and J by 10 bases, with 18 bases between the two germline ends. This CDR3 is built from 14 residues. CDR3 loop: CASSPDSPSREQFF. DNA for the CDR3: TGTGCCAGCAGTCCGGACTCACCCAGCCGGGAGCAGTTCTTC.

This clonotype appeared a few times. The chain is built from TRBV18 and TRBJ2-3, with D unclear. The V gene's germline CDR1 is KGHSH and CDR2 LQKENI. This CDR3 region has 13 residues. Trimming shortened V by 5 bases and J by 2 bases, and 8 bases separated the two germline ends. CDR3 bases: TGTGCCAGCTCAATCGCATACACAGATACGCAGTATTTT. Its protein is CASSIAYTDTQYF.

In this sample, this clonotype turned up a few times. The V and J genes are TRBV11-2 and TRBJ2-2; perhaps TRBD2 as D (5 bases). This CDR3 comprises 13 residues. Germline CDR1 SGHAT, CDR2 FQNNGV. V was clipped by 2 bases and J by 7 bases, with 8 bases between them. This chain's CDR3 is CASSLSGIGELFF. DNA for the CDR3: TGTGCCAGCAGCTTATCGGGGATCGGGGAGCTGTTTTTT.

A few counts support this clonotype. The chain is built from TRBV2 and TRBJ2-7; D possibly corresponds to TRBD1 (5 bases). The CDR3 has 12 amino acids. V lost 5 bases and J lost 3, with 8 bases in between. The germline V gene encodes CDR1 SNHLY and CDR2 FYNNEI. CDR3 coding DNA: TGTGCCAGCAGTCAGGGTAACTACGAGCAGTACTTC. The encoded protein is CASSQGNYEQYF.

This chain links TRBV6-5 with TRBJ2-7, with 9 bases matching TRBD1. Germline V gene data show CDR1 as MNHEY and CDR2 as SVGAGI. Unmatched junction bases numbered 6, after V lost 7 bases and J lost 2 bases. This CDR3 contains 14 residues. CDR3: CASTFRTGAYEQYF. The CDR3 DNA sequence: TGTGCCAGCACGTTTAGGACAGGGGCCTACGAGCAGTACTTC.

The genes are TRBV20-1 and TRBJ1-3, with 11 bases matching TRBD1. The CDR3 spans 13 residues. The trim removed 5 bases at V and 8 bases at J, leaving 5 bases unmatched. Per the germline V gene, CDR1 is DFQATT and CDR2 is SNEGSKA (reference sequence). The chain's CDR3 is CSALGQGADTIYF. The CDR3 DNA is TGCAGTGCTCTCGGACAGGGGGCGGACACCATATATTTT.

CDR3 in DNA: TGTGCCAGCAGCGTGACAGGGGATCAACTCGAGCAGTACTTC. This codes for CASSVTGDQLEQYF. The chain uses TRBV9 and TRBJ2-7; 8 nucleotides align to TRBD1. Germline CDR1 reads SGDLS; CDR2 reads YYNGEE. Losses at the gene ends were 2 bases for V and 6 bases for J; bases not matched to a gene: 7. The CDR3 sequence is 14 residues long.

The rearrangement uses TRBV3-1 and TRBJ1-4; D uncertain. The CDR3 extends over 15 amino acids. The V end was cut by 0 bases, the J end by 7 bases, with 12 bases between. In germline, CDR1 is LGHDT, CDR2 YNNKEL (reference sequence). The CDR3, as DNA: TGTGCCAGCAGCCAAGATTTTTTTCAAGGTGAAAAACTGTTTTTT. Translation gives CASSQDFFQGEKLFF.

V usage is TRBV18 and J usage is TRBJ2-2; 7 positions agree with TRBD1. The V segment lost 3 bases and the J segment 1 base; nucleotides outside the gene matches: 2. The germline V gene encodes CDR1 KGHSH and CDR2 LQKENI. This CDR3 contains 15 residues. The CDR3 nucleotides are TGTGCCAGCTCACCCTGGGACAGGAACACCGGGGAGCTGTTTTTT. Translating it yields CASSPWDRNTGELFF.

Only a few counts were recorded for this clonotype. The chain combines TRBV10-3 with TRBJ2-5; 7 bases align to TRBD2. CDR3 length: 13 amino acids. Germline CDR1 reads ENHRY; CDR2 reads SYGVKD. With 10 bases clipped from V and 4 bases from J, the junction kept 9 bases outside the gene matches. CDR3 coding DNA: TGTGCCACCTATTTTACGGGGGGAGAGACCCAGTACTTC. Its protein is CATYFTGGETQYF.